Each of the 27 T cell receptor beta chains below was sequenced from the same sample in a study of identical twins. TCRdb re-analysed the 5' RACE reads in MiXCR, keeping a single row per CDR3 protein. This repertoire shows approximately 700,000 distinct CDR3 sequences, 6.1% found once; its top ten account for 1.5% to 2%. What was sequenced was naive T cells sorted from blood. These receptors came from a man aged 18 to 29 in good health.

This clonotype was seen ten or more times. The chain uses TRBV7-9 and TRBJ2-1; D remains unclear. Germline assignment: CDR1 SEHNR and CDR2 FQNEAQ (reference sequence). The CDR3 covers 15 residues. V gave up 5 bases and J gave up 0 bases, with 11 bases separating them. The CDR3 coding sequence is TGTGCCAGCAGCCATCCTGCCGGCTCCTACAATGAGCAGTTCTTC. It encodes CASSHPAGSYNEQFF.

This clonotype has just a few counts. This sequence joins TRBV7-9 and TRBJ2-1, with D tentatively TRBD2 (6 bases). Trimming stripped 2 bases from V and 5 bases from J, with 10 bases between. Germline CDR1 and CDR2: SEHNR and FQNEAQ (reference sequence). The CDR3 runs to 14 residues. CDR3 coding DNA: TGTGCCAGCAGCTTATTGGGCGGGGACAATGAGCAGTTCTTC. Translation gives CASSLLGGDNEQFF.

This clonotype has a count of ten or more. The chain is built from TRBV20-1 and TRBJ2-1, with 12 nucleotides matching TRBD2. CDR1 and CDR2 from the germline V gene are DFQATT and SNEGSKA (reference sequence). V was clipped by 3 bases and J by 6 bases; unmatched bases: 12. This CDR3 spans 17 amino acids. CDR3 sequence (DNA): TGCAGTGCTAGTCAACCTCGACTAGCGGGAGTCGGCAATGAGCAGTTCTTC. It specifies CSASQPRLAGVGNEQFF.

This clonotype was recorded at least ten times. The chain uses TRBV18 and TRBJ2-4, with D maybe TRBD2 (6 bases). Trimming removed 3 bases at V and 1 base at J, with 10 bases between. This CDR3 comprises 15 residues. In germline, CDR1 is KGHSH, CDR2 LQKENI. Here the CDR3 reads CASSPSGRAKNIQYF. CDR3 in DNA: TGTGCCAGCTCACCCTCGGGGAGGGCCAAAAACATTCAGTACTTC. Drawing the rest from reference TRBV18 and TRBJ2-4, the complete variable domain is NAGVMQNPRHLVRRRGQEARLRCSPMKGHSHVYWYRQLPEEGLKFMVYLQKENIIDESGMPKERFSAEFPKEGPSILRIQQVVRGDSAAYFCASSPSGRAKNIQYFGAGTRLSVL.

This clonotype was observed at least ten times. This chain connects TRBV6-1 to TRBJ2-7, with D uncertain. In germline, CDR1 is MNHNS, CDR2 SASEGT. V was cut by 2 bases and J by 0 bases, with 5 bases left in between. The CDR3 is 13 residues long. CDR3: CASSEPGSYEQYF. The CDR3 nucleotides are TGTGCCAGCAGTGAACCTGGCTCCTACGAGCAGTACTTC.

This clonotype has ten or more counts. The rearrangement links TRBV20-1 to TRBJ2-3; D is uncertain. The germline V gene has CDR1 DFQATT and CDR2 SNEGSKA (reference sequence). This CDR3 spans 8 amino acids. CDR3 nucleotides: TGCAGCATGAATACGCAGTATTTT. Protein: CSMNTQYF.

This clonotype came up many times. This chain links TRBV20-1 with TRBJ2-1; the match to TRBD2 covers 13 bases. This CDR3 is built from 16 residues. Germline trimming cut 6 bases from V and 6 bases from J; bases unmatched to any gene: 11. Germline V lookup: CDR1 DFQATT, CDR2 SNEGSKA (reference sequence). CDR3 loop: CSALPLLAGGPNEQFF. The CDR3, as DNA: TGCAGTGCGTTACCGCTACTAGCGGGAGGGCCCAATGAGCAGTTCTTC.

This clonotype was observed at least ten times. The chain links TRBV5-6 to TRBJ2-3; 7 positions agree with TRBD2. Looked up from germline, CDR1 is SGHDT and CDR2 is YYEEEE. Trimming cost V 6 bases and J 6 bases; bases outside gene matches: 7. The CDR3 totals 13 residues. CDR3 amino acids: CASNPSGGDTQYF. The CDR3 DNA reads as TGTGCCAGCAACCCTAGCGGAGGTGATACGCAGTATTTT.

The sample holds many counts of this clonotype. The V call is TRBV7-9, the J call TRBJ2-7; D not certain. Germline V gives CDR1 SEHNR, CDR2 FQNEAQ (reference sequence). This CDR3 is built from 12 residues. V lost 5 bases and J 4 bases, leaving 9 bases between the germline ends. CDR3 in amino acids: CASSPVQYEQYV. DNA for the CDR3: TGTGCCAGCAGCCCAGTACAATACGAGCAGTACGTC.

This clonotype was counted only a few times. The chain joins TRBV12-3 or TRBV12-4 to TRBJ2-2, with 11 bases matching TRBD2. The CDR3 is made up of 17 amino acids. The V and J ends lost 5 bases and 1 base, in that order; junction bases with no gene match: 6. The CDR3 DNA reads TGTGCCAGCAGTGACCTGACTAGCGGGGTGAACACCGGGGAGCTGTTTTTT. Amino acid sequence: CASSDLTSGVNTGELFF.

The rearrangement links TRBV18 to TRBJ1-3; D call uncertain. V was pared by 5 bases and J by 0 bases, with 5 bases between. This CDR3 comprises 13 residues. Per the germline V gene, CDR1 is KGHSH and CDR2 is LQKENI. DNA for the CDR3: TGTGCCAGCTCATCAACCTCTGGAAACACCATATATTTT. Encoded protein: CASSSTSGNTIYF.

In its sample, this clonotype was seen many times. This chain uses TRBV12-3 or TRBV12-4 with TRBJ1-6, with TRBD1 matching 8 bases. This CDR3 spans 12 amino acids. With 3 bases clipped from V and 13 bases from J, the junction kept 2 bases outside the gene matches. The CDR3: CASSFQGAPLHF. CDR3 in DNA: TGTGCCAGCAGTTTTCAGGGGGCTCCCCTCCACTTT.

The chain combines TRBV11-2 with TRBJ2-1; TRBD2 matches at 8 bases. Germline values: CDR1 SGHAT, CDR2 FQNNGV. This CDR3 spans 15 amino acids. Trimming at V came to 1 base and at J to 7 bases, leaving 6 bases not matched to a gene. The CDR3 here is CASSLAGGPWNEQFF. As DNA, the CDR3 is TGTGCCAGCAGCTTAGCGGGAGGGCCCTGGAATGAGCAGTTCTTC.

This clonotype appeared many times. CDR3 sequence reads: CASSFVGTTDTQYF. DNA for the CDR3: TGTGCCAGCAGTTTTGTGGGTACCACAGATACGCAGTATTTT. The chain is built from TRBV12-3 or TRBV12-4 and TRBJ2-3; no definite D call. V was shortened by 3 bases and J by 2 bases, with 9 bases between the two germline ends. The length of the CDR3 is 14 residues.

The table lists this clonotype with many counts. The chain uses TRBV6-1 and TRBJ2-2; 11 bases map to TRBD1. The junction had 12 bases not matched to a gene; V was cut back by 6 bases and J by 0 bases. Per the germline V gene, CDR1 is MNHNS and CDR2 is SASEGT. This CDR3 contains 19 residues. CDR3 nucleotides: TGTGCCAGCAGGCCCTCATACAGGGGACAGGGGGCGAACACCGGGGAGCTGTTTTTT. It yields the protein CASRPSYRGQGANTGELFF.

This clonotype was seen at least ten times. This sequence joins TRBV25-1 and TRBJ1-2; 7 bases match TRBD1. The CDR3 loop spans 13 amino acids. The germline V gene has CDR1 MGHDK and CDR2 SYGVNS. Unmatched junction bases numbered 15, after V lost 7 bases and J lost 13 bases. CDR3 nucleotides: TGTGCCAGCAAGAAAGGCGGGACAGAAATCCTCACCTTC. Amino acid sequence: CASKKGGTEILTF.

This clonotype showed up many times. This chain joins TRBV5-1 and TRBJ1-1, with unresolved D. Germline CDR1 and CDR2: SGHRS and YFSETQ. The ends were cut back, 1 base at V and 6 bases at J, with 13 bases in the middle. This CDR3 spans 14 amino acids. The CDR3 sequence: CASSLQGKGSEAFF. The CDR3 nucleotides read TGCGCCAGCAGCTTGCAAGGGAAGGGATCTGAAGCTTTCTTT.

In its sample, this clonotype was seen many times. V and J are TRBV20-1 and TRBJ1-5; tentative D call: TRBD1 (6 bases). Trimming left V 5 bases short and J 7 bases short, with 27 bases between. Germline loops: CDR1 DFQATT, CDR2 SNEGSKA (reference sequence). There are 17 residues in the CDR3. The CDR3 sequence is CSADTYTTQGGDQPQHF. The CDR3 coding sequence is TGCAGTGCTGACACTTATACGACACAGGGAGGTGACCAGCCCCAGCATTTT.

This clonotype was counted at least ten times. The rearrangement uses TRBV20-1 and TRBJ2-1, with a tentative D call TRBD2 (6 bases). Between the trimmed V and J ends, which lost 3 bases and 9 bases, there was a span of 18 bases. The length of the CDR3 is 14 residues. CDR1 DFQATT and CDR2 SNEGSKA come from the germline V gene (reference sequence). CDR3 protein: CSAREGPHPGEQFF. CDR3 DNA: TGCAGTGCTAGGGAGGGACCCCACCCTGGTGAGCAGTTCTTC.

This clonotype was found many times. In nucleotides, the CDR3 is TGTGCCAGCAGCTCCGTATGGGGGAACTACGAGCAGTACTTC. It specifies CASSSVWGNYEQYF. The rearrangement uses TRBV5-5 and TRBJ2-7; D is perhaps TRBD1 or TRBD2 (5 bases each). The V gene lost 3 bases and the J gene lost 3 bases, with 13 bases spanning the gap. Germline values: CDR1 SGHKS, CDR2 YYEKEE (reference sequence). This CDR3 contains 14 residues. Together with reference TRBV5-5 and TRBJ2-7, the CDR3 gives the full variable domain: DAGVTQSPTHLIKTRGQQVTLRCSPISGHKSVSWYQQVLGQGPQFIFQYYEKEERGRGNFPDRFSARQFPNYSSELNVNALLLGDSALYLCASSSVWGNYEQYFGPGTRLTVT.

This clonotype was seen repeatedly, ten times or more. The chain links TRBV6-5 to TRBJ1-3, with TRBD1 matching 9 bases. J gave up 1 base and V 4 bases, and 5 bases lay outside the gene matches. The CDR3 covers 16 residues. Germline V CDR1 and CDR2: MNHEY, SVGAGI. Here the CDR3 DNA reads TGTGCCAGCAGTTTATGGGGGACAGGGTCTGGAAACACCATATATTTT. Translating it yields CASSLWGTGSGNTIYF.

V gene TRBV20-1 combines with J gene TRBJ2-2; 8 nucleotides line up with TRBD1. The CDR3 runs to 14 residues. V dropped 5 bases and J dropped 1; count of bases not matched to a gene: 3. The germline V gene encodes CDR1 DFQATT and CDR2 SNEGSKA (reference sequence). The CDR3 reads CSAVDRENTGELFF. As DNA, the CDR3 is TGCAGTGCTGTGGACAGGGAGAACACCGGGGAGCTGTTTTTT.

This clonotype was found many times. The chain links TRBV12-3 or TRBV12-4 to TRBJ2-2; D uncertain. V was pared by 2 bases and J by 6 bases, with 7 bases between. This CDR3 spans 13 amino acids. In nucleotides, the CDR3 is TGTGCCAGCAGTTTATTAGAGGCCGGGGAGCTGTTTTTT. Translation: CASSLLEAGELFF.

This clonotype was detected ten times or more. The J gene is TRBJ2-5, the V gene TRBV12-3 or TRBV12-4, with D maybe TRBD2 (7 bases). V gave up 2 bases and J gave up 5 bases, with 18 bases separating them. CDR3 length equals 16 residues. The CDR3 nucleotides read TGTGCCAGCAGTTTATGGGGGCGGGAGAACGGTGAGACCCAGTACTTC. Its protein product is CASSLWGRENGETQYF.

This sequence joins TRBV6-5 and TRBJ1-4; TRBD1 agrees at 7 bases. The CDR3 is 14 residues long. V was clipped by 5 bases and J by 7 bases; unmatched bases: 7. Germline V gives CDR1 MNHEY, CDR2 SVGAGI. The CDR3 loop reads CASSHRGGGEKLFF. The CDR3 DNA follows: TGTGCCAGCAGTCACAGGGGAGGAGGTGAAAAACTGTTTTTT.

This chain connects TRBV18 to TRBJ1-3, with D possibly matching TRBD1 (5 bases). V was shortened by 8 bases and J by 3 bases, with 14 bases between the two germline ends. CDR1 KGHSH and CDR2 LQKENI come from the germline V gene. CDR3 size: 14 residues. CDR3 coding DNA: TGTGCCAGCGCCCCCGGGACCGTTGGAAACACCATATATTTT. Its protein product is CASAPGTVGNTIYF.

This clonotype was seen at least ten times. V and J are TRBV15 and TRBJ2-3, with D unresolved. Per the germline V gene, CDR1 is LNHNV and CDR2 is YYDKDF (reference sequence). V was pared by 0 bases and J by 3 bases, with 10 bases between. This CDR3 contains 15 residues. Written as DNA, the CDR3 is TGTGCCACCAGCAGAGATGAAGGGTTTACAGATACGCAGTATTTT. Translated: CATSRDEGFTDTQYF.